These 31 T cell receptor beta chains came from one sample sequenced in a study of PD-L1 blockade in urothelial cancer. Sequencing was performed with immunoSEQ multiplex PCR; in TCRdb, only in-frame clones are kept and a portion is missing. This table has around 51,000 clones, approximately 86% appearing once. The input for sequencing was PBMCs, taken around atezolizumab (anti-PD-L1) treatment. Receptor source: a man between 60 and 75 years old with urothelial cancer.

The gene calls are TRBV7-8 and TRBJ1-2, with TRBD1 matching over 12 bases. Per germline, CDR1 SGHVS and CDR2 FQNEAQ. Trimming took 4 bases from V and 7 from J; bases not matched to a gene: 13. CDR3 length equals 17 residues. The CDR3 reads CASSSKGPGQGARGYTF. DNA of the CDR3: TGTGCCAGCAGCTCAAAGGGCCCGGGACAGGGGGCTCGTGGCTACACCTTC.

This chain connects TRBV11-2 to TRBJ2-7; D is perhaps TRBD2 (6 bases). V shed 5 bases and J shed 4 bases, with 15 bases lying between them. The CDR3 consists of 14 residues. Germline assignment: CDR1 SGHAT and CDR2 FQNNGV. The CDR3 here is CASSPRSGLYEQYF. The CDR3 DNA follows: TGTGCCAGCAGCCCACGCAGCGGGTTATACGAGCAGTACTTC.

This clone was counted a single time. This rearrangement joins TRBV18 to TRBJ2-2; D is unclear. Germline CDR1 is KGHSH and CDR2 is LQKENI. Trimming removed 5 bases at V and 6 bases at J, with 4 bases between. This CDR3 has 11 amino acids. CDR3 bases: TGTGCCAGCTCAGGCCCCGGGGAGCTGTTTTTT. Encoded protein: CASSGPGELFF.

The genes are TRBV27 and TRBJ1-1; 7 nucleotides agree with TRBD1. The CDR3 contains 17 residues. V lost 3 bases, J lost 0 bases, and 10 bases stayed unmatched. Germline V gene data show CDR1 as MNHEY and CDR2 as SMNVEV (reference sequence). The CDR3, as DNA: TGTGCCAGCAGTTTCCGACAAACGACAGGGATGAACACTGAAGCTTTCTTT. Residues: CASSFRQTTGMNTEAFF.

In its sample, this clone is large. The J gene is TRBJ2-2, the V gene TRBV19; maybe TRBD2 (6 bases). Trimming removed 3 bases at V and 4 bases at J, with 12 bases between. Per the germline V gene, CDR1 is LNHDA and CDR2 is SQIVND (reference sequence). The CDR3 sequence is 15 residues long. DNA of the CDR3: TGTGCCAGTAGTATCTACGGGGGATCCACCGGGGAGCTGTTTTTT. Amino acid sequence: CASSIYGGSTGELFF.

CDR3 bases: TGCGCCAGCAGCCAAGGGGGGGTGCTACAGGGGTCCCCACTCCAAGAGACCCAGTACTTC. It encodes CASSQGGVLQGSPLQETQYF. This chain connects TRBV4-3 to TRBJ2-5, with a possible D match to TRBD1 (7 bases). This CDR3 is built from 20 residues. Germline V gene sequence: CDR1 LGHNA, CDR2 YSLEER. V was shortened by 1 base and J by 1 base, with 25 bases between the two germline ends.

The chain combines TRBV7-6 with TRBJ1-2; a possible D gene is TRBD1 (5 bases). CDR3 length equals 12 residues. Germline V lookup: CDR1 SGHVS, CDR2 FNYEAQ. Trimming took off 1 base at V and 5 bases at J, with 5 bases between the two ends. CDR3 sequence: CASSLEGYGYTF. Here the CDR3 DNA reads TGTGCCAGCAGCTTAGAGGGGTATGGCTACACCTTC.

CDR3 loop: CASSGRRGTLNTGELFF. In nucleotides, the CDR3 is TGTGCCAGCAGCGGGCGCCGGGGAACACTTAACACCGGGGAGCTGTTTTTT. The chain carries TRBV9 and TRBJ2-2; the D gene is possibly TRBD2 (5 bases). Germline CDR1 SGDLS, CDR2 YYNGEE. This CDR3 is built from 17 residues. V lost 3 bases, J lost 2 bases, and 17 bases lay in between.

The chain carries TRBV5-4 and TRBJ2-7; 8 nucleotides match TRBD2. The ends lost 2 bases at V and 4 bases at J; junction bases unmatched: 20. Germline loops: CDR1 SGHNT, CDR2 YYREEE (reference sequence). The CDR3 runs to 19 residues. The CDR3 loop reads CASSFAGGRQGTNIYEQYF. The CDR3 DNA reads TGTGCCAGCAGCTTTGCGGGGGGAAGGCAGGGGACGAACATTTACGAGCAGTACTTC.

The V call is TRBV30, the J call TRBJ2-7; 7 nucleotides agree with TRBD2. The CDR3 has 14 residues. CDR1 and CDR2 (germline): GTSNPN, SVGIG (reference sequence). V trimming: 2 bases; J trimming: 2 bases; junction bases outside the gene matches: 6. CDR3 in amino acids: CAWSWSSGPYEQYF. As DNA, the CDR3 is TGTGCCTGGAGTTGGTCTAGCGGCCCCTACGAGCAGTACTTC. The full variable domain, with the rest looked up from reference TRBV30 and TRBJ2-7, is SQTIHQWPATLVQPVGSPLSLECTVEGTSNPNLYWYRQAAGRGLQLLFYSVGIGQISSEVPQNLSASRPQDRQFILSSKKLLLSDSGFYLCAWSWSSGPYEQYFGPGTRLTVT.

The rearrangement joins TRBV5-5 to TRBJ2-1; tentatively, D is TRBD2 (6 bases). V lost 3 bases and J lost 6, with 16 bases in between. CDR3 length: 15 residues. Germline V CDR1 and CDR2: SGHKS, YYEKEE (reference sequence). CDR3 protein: CASSSTRGGINEQFF. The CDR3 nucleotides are TGTGCCAGCAGCTCCACCCGAGGCGGGATCAATGAGCAGTTCTTC.

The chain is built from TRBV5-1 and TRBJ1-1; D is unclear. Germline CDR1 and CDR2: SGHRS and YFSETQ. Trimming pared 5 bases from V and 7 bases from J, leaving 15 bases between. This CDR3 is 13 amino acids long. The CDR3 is CASRDDEGLEAFF. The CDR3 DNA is TGCGCCAGCAGGGACGATGAGGGCCTTGAAGCTTTCTTT.

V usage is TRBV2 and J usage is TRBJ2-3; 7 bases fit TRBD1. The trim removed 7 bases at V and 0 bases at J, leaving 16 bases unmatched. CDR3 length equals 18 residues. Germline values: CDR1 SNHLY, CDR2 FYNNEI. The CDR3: CASIREQGPRTSTDTQYF. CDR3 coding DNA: TGTGCCAGCATCCGTGAACAGGGGCCCAGAACTAGCACAGATACGCAGTATTTT.

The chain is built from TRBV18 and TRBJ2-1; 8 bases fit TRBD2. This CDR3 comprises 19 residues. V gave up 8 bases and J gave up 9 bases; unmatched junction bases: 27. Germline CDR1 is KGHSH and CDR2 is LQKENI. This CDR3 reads CASHSTRGSRREDLGEQFF. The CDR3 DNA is TGTGCCAGCCACTCCACGAGGGGCTCTAGGCGGGAGGACCTGGGTGAGCAGTTCTTC.

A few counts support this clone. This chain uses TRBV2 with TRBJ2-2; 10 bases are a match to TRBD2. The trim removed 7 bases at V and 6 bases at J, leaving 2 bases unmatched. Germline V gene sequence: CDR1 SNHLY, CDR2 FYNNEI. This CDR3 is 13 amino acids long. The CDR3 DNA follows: TGTGCCAGCAAAGCGGGGGGGCCCGGGGAGCTGTTTTTT. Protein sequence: CASKAGGPGELFF.

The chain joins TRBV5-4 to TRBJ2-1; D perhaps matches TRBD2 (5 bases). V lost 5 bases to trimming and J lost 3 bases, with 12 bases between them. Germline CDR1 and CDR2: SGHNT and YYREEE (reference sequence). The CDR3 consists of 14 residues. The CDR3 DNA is TGTGCCAGCAGTTCCCCCCGGGACTACAATGAGCAGTTCTTC. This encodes CASSSPRDYNEQFF.

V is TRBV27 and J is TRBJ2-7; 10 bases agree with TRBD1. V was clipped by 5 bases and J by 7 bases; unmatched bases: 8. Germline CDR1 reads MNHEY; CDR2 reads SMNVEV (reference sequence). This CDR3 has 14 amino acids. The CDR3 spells CASSPGTGVGEQYF. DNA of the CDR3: TGTGCCAGCAGTCCGGGGACAGGGGTAGGGGAGCAGTACTTC.

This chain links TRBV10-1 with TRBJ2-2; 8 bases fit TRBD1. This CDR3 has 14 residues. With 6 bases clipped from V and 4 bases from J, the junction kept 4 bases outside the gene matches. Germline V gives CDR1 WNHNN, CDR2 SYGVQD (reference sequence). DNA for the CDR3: TGCGCCAGCAGGGGACAGGCTGGCACCGGGGAGCTGTTTTTT. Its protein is CASRGQAGTGELFF.

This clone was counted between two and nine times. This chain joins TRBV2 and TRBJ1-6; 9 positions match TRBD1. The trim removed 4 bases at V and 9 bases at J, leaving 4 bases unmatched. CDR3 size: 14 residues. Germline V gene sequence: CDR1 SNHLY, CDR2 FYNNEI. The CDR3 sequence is CASSVDRGVSPLHF. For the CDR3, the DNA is TGTGCCAGCAGTGTGGACAGGGGAGTTTCACCCCTCCACTTT.

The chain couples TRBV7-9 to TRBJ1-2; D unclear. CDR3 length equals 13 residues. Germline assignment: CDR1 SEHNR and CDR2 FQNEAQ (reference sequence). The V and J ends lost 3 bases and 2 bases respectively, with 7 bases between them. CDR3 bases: TGTGCCAGCAGCTTTCGGGAGAACTATGGCTACACCTTC. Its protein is CASSFRENYGYTF. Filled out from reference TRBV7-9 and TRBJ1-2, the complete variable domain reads DTGVSQNPRHKITKRGQNVTFRCDPISEHNRLYWYRQTLGQGPEFLTYFQNEAQLEKSRLLSDRFSAERPKGSFSTLEIQRTEQGDSAMYLCASSFRENYGYTFGSGTRLTVV.

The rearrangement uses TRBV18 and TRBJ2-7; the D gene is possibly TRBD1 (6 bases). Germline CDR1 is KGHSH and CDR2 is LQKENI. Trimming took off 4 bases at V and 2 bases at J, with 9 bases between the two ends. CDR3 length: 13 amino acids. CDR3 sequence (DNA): TGTGCCAGCTCACTAACAGGGACCTACGAGCAGTACTTC. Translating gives CASSLTGTYEQYF.

The DNA of the CDR3 is TGTGCCAGTAGTATGGGTGCGGGGGGCCGGTCAGATACGCAGTATTTT. Translating it yields CASSMGAGGRSDTQYF. The chain recombines TRBV19 with TRBJ2-3, with 8 bases fitting TRBD2. Germline V gives CDR1 LNHDA, CDR2 SQIVND (reference sequence). Trimming removed 3 bases from V and 4 bases from J; junction bases left unmatched: 9. The CDR3 length is 16 residues.

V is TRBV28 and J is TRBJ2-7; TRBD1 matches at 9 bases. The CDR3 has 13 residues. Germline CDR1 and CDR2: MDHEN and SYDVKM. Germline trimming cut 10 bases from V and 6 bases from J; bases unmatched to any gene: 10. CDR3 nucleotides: TGTGCCACGACCCGGGACAGGGTTGGCGAGCAGTACTTC. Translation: CATTRDRVGEQYF.

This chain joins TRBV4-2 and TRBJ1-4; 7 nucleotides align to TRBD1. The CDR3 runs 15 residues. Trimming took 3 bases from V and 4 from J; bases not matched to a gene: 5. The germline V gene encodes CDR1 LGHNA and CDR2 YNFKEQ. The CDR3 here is CASSQQQGYNEKLFF. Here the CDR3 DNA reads TGTGCCAGCAGCCAGCAACAGGGGTATAATGAAAAACTGTTTTTT.

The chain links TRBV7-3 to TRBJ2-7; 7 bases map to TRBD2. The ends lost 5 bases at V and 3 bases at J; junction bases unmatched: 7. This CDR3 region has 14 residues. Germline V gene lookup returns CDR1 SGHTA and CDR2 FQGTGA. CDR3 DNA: TGTGCCAGCAGCCCCGGGGGGTCCGTCTACGAGCAGTACTTC. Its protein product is CASSPGGSVYEQYF.

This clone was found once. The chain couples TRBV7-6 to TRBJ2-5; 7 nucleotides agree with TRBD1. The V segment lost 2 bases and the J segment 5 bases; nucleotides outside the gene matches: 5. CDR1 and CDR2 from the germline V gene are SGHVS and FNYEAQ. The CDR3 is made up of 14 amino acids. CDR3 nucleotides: TGTGCCAGCAGCTTACAGGGGGTCGTGGAGACCCAGTACTTC. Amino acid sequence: CASSLQGVVETQYF.

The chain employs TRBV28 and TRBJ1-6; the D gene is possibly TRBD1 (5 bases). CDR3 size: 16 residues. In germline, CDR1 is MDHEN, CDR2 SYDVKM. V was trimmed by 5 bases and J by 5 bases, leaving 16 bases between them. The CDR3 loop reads CASSPTWGGDNSPLHF. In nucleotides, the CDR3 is TGTGCCAGCAGTCCGACGTGGGGGGGAGATAATTCACCCCTCCACTTT.

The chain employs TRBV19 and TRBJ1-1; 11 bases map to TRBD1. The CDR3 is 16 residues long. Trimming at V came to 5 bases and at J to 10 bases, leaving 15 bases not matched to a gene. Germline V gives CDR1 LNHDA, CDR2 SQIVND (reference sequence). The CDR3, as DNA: TGTGCCAGTAGTTTAAACGTCCGGACAGGGGGCGCGAGAGCTTTCTTT. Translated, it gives CASSLNVRTGGARAFF.

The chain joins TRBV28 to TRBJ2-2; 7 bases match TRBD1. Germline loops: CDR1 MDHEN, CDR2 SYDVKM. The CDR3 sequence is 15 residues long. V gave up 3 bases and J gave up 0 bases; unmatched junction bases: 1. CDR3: CASSLRGPNTGELFF. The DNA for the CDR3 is TGTGCCAGCAGTTTGAGGGGGCCGAACACCGGGGAGCTGTTTTTT.

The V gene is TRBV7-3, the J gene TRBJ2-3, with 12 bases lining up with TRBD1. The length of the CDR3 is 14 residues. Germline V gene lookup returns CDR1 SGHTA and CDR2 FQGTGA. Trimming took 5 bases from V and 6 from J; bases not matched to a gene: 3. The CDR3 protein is CASSLGQGADTQYF. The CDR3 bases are TGTGCCAGCAGCCTGGGACAGGGGGCGGATACGCAGTATTTT.

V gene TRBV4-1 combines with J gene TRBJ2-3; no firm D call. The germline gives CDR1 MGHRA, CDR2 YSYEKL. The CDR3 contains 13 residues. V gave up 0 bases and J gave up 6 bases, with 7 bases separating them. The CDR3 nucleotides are TGCGCCAGCAGCCAAGATCGGTGGGATACGCAGTATTTT. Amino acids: CASSQDRWDTQYF.